The 20 T cell receptor beta chains in this list originate from one sample, sequenced in a study of control samples from healthy donors and cancer patients. This table comes from immunoSEQ multiplex PCR, and its TCRdb copy is limited to in-frame clones, with some not included. The profile shows over 150,000 clones, about 94% of them singletons. Material: blood. The receptors were gathered from a man in his forties in good health.

This chain connects TRBV20-1 to TRBJ2-5, with D hard to call. CDR3 length equals 11 residues. Germline loops: CDR1 DFQATT, CDR2 SNEGSKA (reference sequence). V lost 6 bases and J lost 4, with 9 bases in between. CDR3 in amino acids: CSATNLETQYF. The DNA of the CDR3 is TGCAGTGCCACAAACCTAGAGACCCAGTACTTC.

The rearrangement joins TRBV11-2 to TRBJ2-7; D might be TRBD1 (6 bases). CDR1 and CDR2 (germline): SGHAT, FQNNGV. Trimming shortened V by 0 bases and J by 3 bases, and 12 bases separated the two germline ends. This CDR3 has 15 amino acids. CDR3 loop: CASSLEGAKYYEQYF. In DNA, the CDR3 is TGTGCCAGCAGCTTAGAGGGGGCAAAGTACTACGAGCAGTACTTC.

This rearrangement joins TRBV6-4 to TRBJ1-2; D is unclear. Trimming cost V 0 bases and J 4 bases, with 6 bases left between them. This CDR3 has 13 residues. The germline CDR1 and CDR2 sequences are MRHNA and SNTAGT. CDR3: CASSDSPGYGYTF. The CDR3 coding sequence is TGTGCCAGCAGTGACTCCCCAGGCTATGGCTACACCTTC.

The chain combines TRBV5-1 with TRBJ2-7; D possibly corresponds to TRBD2 (6 bases). Looked up from germline, CDR1 is SGHRS and CDR2 is YFSETQ. V shed 4 bases and J shed 4 bases, with 9 bases lying between them. The CDR3 sequence is 12 residues long. The CDR3 is CASSPEGYEQYF. In nucleotides, the CDR3 is TGCGCCAGCAGCCCGGAGGGGTACGAGCAGTACTTC. The full variable domain, rest sourced from reference TRBV5-1 and TRBJ2-7, is KAGVTQTPRYLIKTRGQQVTLSCSPISGHRSVSWYQQTPGQGLQFLFEYFSETQRNKGNFPGRFSGRQFSNSRSEMNVSTLELGDSALYLCASSPEGYEQYFGPGTRLTVT.

V is TRBV5-1 and J is TRBJ2-3, with D perhaps matching TRBD1 or TRBD2 (5 bases each). This CDR3 region has 15 residues. CDR1 and CDR2 from the germline V gene are SGHRS and YFSETQ. Trimming removed 3 bases at V and 2 bases at J, with 13 bases between. The CDR3 loop is CASSSYRGNTDTQYF. The CDR3 DNA reads TGCGCCAGCAGCTCGTACCGGGGCAACACAGATACGCAGTATTTT.

Regarding this clone: Other DNA sequences within the sample encode an identical CDR3. The CDR3 DNA follows: TGTGCCAGTAGTATAGTTTCATCTGGAAACACCATATATTTT. Its translation is CASSIVSSGNTIYF. The V and J genes are TRBV19 and TRBJ1-3, with D unresolved. The CDR3 is 14 residues long. The germline gives CDR1 LNHDA, CDR2 SQIVND (reference sequence). Trimming cost V 1 base and J 1 base, with 5 bases left between them.

This clone was seen a single time. The chain has TRBV6-6 and TRBJ1-4; D ambiguous. Looked up from germline, CDR1 is MNHNY and CDR2 is SVGAGI (reference sequence). V was pared by 11 bases and J by 0 bases, with 10 bases between. The CDR3 covers 13 residues. CDR3 loop: CASSRTTNEKLFF. The CDR3 region has the DNA TGTGCCTCCAGCCGGACAACTAATGAAAAACTGTTTTTT.

J is TRBJ1-5 and V is TRBV15; no firm D call. Per the germline V gene, CDR1 is LNHNV and CDR2 is YYDKDF (reference sequence). Trimming pared 7 bases from V and 1 base from J, leaving 14 bases between. The CDR3 loop spans 15 amino acids. CDR3 sequence: CATTTTPSSNQPQHF. The CDR3 DNA sequence: TGTGCCACCACCACCACACCCTCAAGCAATCAGCCCCAGCATTTT.

This clone was seen once. J is TRBJ1-2 and V is TRBV5-6; 7 nucleotides line up with TRBD1. The CDR3 runs to 15 residues. The germline V gene encodes CDR1 SGHDT and CDR2 YYEEEE. V lost 0 bases, J lost 1 base, and 3 bases stayed unmatched. The CDR3 DNA sequence: TGTGCCAGCAGCTTGGGACAGGGAGGTAACTATGGCTACACCTTC. Translation: CASSLGQGGNYGYTF.

The chain combines TRBV6-1 with TRBJ1-1; D is perhaps TRBD1 (5 bases). V lost 3 bases, J lost 10 bases, and 12 bases lay in between. This CDR3 has 12 amino acids. From germline, CDR1 is MNHNS and CDR2 SASEGT. CDR3 amino acids: CASSDGRGVAFF. CDR3 sequence (DNA): TGTGCCAGCAGTGATGGGCGGGGGGTAGCTTTCTTT.

The rearrangement joins TRBV2 to TRBJ2-2, with a weak D call TRBD2 (5 bases). The ends were cut back, 5 bases at V and 6 bases at J, with 19 bases in the middle. Germline V lookup: CDR1 SNHLY, CDR2 FYNNEI. The CDR3 extends over 16 amino acids. CDR3 amino acids: CASSLTADWEPGELFF. The CDR3, as DNA: TGTGCCAGCAGTCTAACCGCAGACTGGGAGCCCGGGGAGCTGTTTTTT.

The chain joins TRBV19 to TRBJ2-7; D is possibly TRBD2 (5 bases). V lost 5 bases and J 0 bases, leaving 17 bases between the germline ends. The CDR3 loop spans 16 amino acids. CDR1 is LNHDA, CDR2 SQIVND, per germline (reference sequence). CDR3 in amino acids: CASSSAAVGSSYEQYF. CDR3 coding DNA: TGTGCCAGTAGTTCGGCCGCCGTGGGGAGCTCCTACGAGCAGTACTTC.

The V gene is TRBV5-1, the J gene TRBJ1-4; TRBD1 matches at 8 bases. Germline V lookup: CDR1 SGHRS, CDR2 YFSETQ. The CDR3 is made up of 13 amino acids. V trimming: 3 bases; J trimming: 7 bases; junction bases outside the gene matches: 2. The CDR3 bases are TGCGCCAGCAGCTCAGACAGGGGTGAAAAACTGTTTTTT. Protein product: CASSSDRGEKLFF.

This sequence joins TRBV28 and TRBJ1-3; a weak D match, TRBD1 (5 bases). This CDR3 has 15 amino acids. V lost 3 bases and J lost 11, with 20 bases in between. Germline-derived CDR1 and CDR2 are MDHEN and SYDVKM. CDR3 in amino acids: CASSFRAGSGWAIYF. The DNA of the CDR3 is TGTGCCAGCAGTTTTAGAGCAGGGTCCGGTTGGGCCATATATTTT.

The chain carries TRBV28 and TRBJ1-2, with D hard to call. The germline V and J ends were trimmed by 6 bases and 0 bases, with 14 bases remaining between them. The CDR3 runs 15 residues. In germline, CDR1 is MDHEN, CDR2 SYDVKM. Here the CDR3 DNA reads TGTGCCAGCAGACCCGTGGGAGTAACTAACTATGGCTACACCTTC. Translation gives CASRPVGVTNYGYTF.

This sequence joins TRBV30 and TRBJ1-4; D gene unclear. The CDR3 sequence is 13 residues long. V shed 5 bases and J shed 7 bases, with 14 bases lying between them. Germline assignment: CDR1 GTSNPN and CDR2 SVGIG (reference sequence). The CDR3 here is CAWSRVWGEKLFF. The CDR3, as DNA: TGTGCCTGGTCCCGAGTGTGGGGTGAAAAACTGTTTTTT.

The rearrangement links TRBV2 to TRBJ1-2, with 9 bases fitting TRBD1. V lost 5 bases to trimming and J lost 5 bases; unmatched junction nucleotides: 6. This CDR3 comprises 14 residues. Germline CDR1 reads SNHLY; CDR2 reads FYNNEI. CDR3 bases: TGTGCCAGCAGTTTTGGACAGGGGATTTATGGCTACACCTTC. It is translated as CASSFGQGIYGYTF.

This chain uses TRBV11-3 with TRBJ2-2; 9 positions match TRBD1. The CDR3 is 17 residues long. The V segment lost 0 bases and the J segment 4 bases; nucleotides outside the gene matches: 6. Germline-derived CDR1 and CDR2 are SGHNT and YENEEA. CDR3 residues: CASSLEYGQGTTGELFF. The CDR3 DNA sequence: TGTGCCAGCAGCTTAGAATACGGACAGGGGACCACCGGGGAGCTGTTTTTT.

This chain connects TRBV5-1 to TRBJ2-3; 13 nucleotides agree with TRBD2. CDR1 SGHRS and CDR2 YFSETQ come from the germline V gene. The CDR3 is made up of 16 amino acids. The J segment lost 5 bases and the V segment lost 5 bases, leaving 8 bases of the junction unmatched. The chain's CDR3 is CASSRTSGGQGDTQYF. CDR3 in DNA: TGCGCCAGCAGTCGGACTAGCGGGGGCCAGGGAGATACGCAGTATTTT. Supplemented by reference TRBV5-1 and TRBJ2-3, the full variable domain reads KAGVTQTPRYLIKTRGQQVTLSCSPISGHRSVSWYQQTPGQGLQFLFEYFSETQRNKGNFPGRFSGRQFSNSRSEMNVSTLELGDSALYLCASSRTSGGQGDTQYFGPGTRLTVL.

J is TRBJ1-4 and V is TRBV5-1; D is possibly TRBD1 (6 bases). The CDR3 has 18 residues. Germline V gives CDR1 SGHRS, CDR2 YFSETQ. V lost 2 bases, J lost 8 bases, and 25 bases lay in between. The CDR3 protein is CASSLRETGPGSEEKLFF. CDR3 in DNA: TGCGCCAGCAGCTTACGTGAGACAGGTCCGGGATCGGAGGAAAAACTGTTTTTT.